The 16 T cell receptor beta chains below all came from one sample that was sequenced in a study of blood T cells in healthy people across ages. With a J-beta primer mix and a sample-barcoded 5' primer, a second PCR ran about 6 to 11 cycles. TCRdb called the 5' RACE reads again in MiXCR, with one record for every CDR3 protein. The table records around 1,000,000 distinct CDR3 sequences, more than 30% of them present only once. Sequencing used blood. These TCRs come from a man younger than 30 in good health.

This clonotype has a handful of counts. This chain uses TRBV7-2 with TRBJ2-3; TRBD2 agrees at 8 bases. CDR1 is SGHTA and CDR2 is FQGNSA in the germline V gene. V lost 0 bases and J lost 2; bases outside the gene matches: 16. CDR3 length equals 20 residues. This chain's CDR3 is CASSLAWSGGPPSITDTQYF. CDR3 DNA sequence: TGTGCCAGCAGCTTAGCGTGGAGCGGGGGACCCCCCTCGATCACAGATACGCAGTATTTT.

The chain links TRBV5-1 to TRBJ1-1; 11 bases line up with TRBD1. CDR1 is SGHRS, CDR2 YFSETQ, per germline. This CDR3 is built from 15 residues. The V and J ends lost 4 bases and 4 bases, in that order; junction bases with no gene match: 6. CDR3 DNA: TGCGCCAGCAGCGCAACCGGGACAGGGGGCACTGAAGCTTTCTTT. Encoded protein: CASSATGTGGTEAFF.

The CDR3: CASSEGGAANQPQHF. CDR3 sequence (DNA): TGTGCCAGCAGTGAAGGGGGGGCTGCAAATCAGCCCCAGCATTTT. The gene calls are TRBV6-1 and TRBJ1-5; D may be TRBD1 (6 bases). The CDR3 extends over 15 amino acids. Trimming stripped 1 base from V and 4 bases from J, with 11 bases between. Germline CDR1 MNHNS, CDR2 SASEGT.

With regard to this clonotype: One end of the junction is discordant with germline, which a read error may explain. The J gene is TRBJ1-5, the V gene TRBV3-1, with 8 nucleotides matching TRBD1. The CDR3 totals 16 residues. Germline V lookup: CDR1 LGHDT, CDR2 YNNKEL (reference sequence). In nucleotides, the CDR3 is TGTGCCAGCAGCCAAGATGGGGGACAGGCCAATCGGCCCCAGCATTTT. Its protein product is CASSQDGGQANRPQHF. Variable domain in full (rest from reference TRBV3-1 and TRBJ1-5): DTAVSQTPKYLVTQMGNDKSIKCEQNLGHDTMYWYKQDSKKFLKIMFSYNNKELIINETVPNRFSPKSPDKAHLNLHINSLELGDSAVYFCASSQDGGQANRPQHFGDGTRLSIL.

CDR3 in DNA: TGTGCCATAGGACAGGGCTTTTATGGCTACACCTTC. Amino acid sequence: CAIGQGFYGYTF. The V call is TRBV25-1, the J call TRBJ1-2; TRBD1 agrees at 8 bases. The CDR3 sequence is 12 residues long. Germline loops: CDR1 MGHDK, CDR2 SYGVNS. The trim removed 10 bases at V and 5 bases at J, leaving 6 bases unmatched.

This clonotype was seen only a few times. J is TRBJ2-3 and V is TRBV10-3, with TRBD1 as a possible D gene (6 bases). V gave up 6 bases and J gave up 0 bases, with 13 bases separating them. This CDR3 spans 15 amino acids. Germline values: CDR1 ENHRY, CDR2 SYGVKD. Here the CDR3 reads CAISPTGTSTDTQYF. The CDR3 DNA reads as TGTGCCATCAGCCCGACAGGAACTAGCACAGATACGCAGTATTTT.

There are a few counts of this clonotype. The V call is TRBV5-1, the J call TRBJ2-5; D uncertain. The CDR3 runs to 13 residues. V was cut by 5 bases and J by 4 bases, with 12 bases left in between. The V gene's germline CDR1 is SGHRS and CDR2 YFSETQ. CDR3 nucleotides: TGCGCCAGCAGTATAGGGCCCGCAGAGACCCAGTACTTC. Its protein product is CASSIGPAETQYF.

This clonotype showed up just a few times. The V call is TRBV29-1, the J call TRBJ2-1, with D unclear. Trimming removed 7 bases at V and 5 bases at J, with 15 bases between. The CDR3 length is 13 residues. The germline CDR1 and CDR2 sequences are SQVTM and ANQGSEA. CDR3 DNA: TGCAGCGGGACCCTGACAAGTAACAATGAGCAGTTCTTC. It yields the protein CSGTLTSNNEQFF.

This chain uses TRBV6-2 or TRBV6-3 with TRBJ2-3; 10 bases fit TRBD2. This CDR3 has 14 amino acids. The germline CDR1 and CDR2 sequences are MNHEY and SVGEGT. V trimming: 0 bases; J trimming: 8 bases; junction bases outside the gene matches: 2. The CDR3 loop is CASSYSASGGTQYF. The CDR3 DNA sequence: TGTGCCAGCAGTTACTCGGCTAGCGGGGGTACGCAGTATTTT.

Points on this clonotype: A much larger clone differs from this one at a single base, so this may be a read error. This rearrangement joins TRBV7-9 to TRBJ2-3, with D unclear. Trimming stripped 5 bases from V and 1 base from J, with 7 bases between. Germline V gene data show CDR1 as SEHNR and CDR2 as FQNEAQ (reference sequence). The CDR3 contains 13 residues. This CDR3 reads CASSHAGTDTQYF. The CDR3 DNA reads as TGTGCCAGCAGCCACGCGGGCACAGATACGCAGTATTTT. The full variable domain, in which reference TRBV7-9 and TRBJ2-3 provide the parts outside the CDR3, is DTGVSQNPRHKITKRGQNVTFRCDPISEHNRLYWYRQTLGQGPEFLTYFQNEAQLEKSRLLSDRFSAERPKGSFSTLEIQRTEQGDSAMYLCASSHAGTDTQYFGPGTRLTVL.

Only a few counts were recorded for this clonotype. The V call is TRBV6-5, the J call TRBJ2-1; TRBD1 might be the D (5 bases). Trimming cost V 0 bases and J 12 bases, with 12 bases left between them. From germline, CDR1 is MNHEY and CDR2 SVGAGI. The CDR3 is 13 residues long. The CDR3, as DNA: TGTGCCAGCAGTTACTCCCACAGGCTCGGGCAGTTCTTC. Its protein product is CASSYSHRLGQFF.

The chain recombines TRBV27 with TRBJ2-3; D gene uncertain. CDR1 is MNHEY and CDR2 is SMNVEV in the germline V gene (reference sequence). CDR3 length equals 15 residues. The germline V and J ends were trimmed by 8 bases and 7 bases, with 22 bases remaining between them. Here the CDR3 DNA reads TGTGCCAGCTCCCCCCTCGCGTTCACGGTCTATACGCAGTATTTT. This encodes CASSPLAFTVYTQYF.

The gene calls are TRBV3-1 and TRBJ1-5, with D unresolved. The CDR3 contains 14 residues. The V gene's germline CDR1 is LGHDT and CDR2 YNNKEL (reference sequence). The V gene lost 4 bases and the J gene lost 4 bases, with 11 bases spanning the gap. The CDR3 DNA follows: TGTGCCAGCAGCCCTTCACACCAAAATCAGCCCCAGCATTTT. It specifies CASSPSHQNQPQHF.

Remarks on this clonotype: The CDR3 ends on some other residue instead of the conserved phenylalanine or tryptophan, so this is likely a read error. This chain connects TRBV29-1 to TRBJ1-1, with D possibly being TRBD1 (5 bases). Deletions cut 0 bases from V and 8 bases from J, with 10 bases between. This CDR3 is built from 12 residues. The germline CDR1 and CDR2 sequences are SQVTM and ANQGSEA. CDR3 in DNA: TGCAGCGTTGAAGATTGGGGACGGGAAGCTTTCTAT. This encodes CSVEDWGREAFY.

CDR3 bases: TGCGCCAGCAGCCAAGTGGCGGTGAGCTCCTACAATGAGCAGTTCTTC. It encodes CASSQVAVSSYNEQFF. The chain combines TRBV4-3 with TRBJ2-1; D ambiguous. Trimming pared 1 base from V and 0 bases from J, leaving 10 bases between. There are 16 residues in the CDR3. From germline, CDR1 is LGHNA and CDR2 YSLEER.

The chain links TRBV11-2 to TRBJ2-5, with D perhaps TRBD2 (5 bases). The CDR3 is 17 residues long. Looked up from germline, CDR1 is SGHAT and CDR2 is FQNNGV. V lost 4 bases and J 4 bases, leaving 22 bases between the germline ends. The CDR3 region has the DNA TGTGCCAGCAGCTCCTACGCTAGCATGTTGATCGGAGAGACCCAGTACTTC. Translation gives CASSSYASMLIGETQYF.